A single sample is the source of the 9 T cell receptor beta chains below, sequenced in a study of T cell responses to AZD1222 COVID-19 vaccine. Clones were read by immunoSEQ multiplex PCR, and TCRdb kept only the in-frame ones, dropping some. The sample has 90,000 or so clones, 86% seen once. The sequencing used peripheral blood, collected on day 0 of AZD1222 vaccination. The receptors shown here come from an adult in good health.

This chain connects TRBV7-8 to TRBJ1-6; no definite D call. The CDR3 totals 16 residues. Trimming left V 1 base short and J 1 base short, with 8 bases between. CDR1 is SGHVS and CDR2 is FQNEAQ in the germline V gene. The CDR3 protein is CASSLEAGSYNSPLHF. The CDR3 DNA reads TGTGCCAGCAGCTTAGAGGCTGGTTCCTATAATTCACCCCTCCACTTT.

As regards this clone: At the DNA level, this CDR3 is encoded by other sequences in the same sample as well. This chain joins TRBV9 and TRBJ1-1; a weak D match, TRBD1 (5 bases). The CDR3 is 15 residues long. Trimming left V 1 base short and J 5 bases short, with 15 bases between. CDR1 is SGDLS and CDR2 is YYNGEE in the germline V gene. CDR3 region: CASSVSAGRETEAFF. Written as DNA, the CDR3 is TGTGCCAGCAGCGTATCTGCAGGGAGGGAGACTGAAGCTTTCTTT.

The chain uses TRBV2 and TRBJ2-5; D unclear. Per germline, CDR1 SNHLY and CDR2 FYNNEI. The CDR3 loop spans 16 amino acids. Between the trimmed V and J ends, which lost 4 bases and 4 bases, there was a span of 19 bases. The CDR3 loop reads CASSADRAPSGETQYF. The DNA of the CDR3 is TGTGCCAGCAGTGCGGATAGGGCGCCATCTGGAGAGACCCAGTACTTC.

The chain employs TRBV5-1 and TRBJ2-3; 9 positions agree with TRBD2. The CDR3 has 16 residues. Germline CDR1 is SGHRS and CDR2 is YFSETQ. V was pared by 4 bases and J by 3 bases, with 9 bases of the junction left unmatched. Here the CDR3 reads CASSGRAGGPTDTQYF. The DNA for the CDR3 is TGCGCCAGCAGCGGTCGAGCGGGGGGCCCAACAGATACGCAGTATTTT. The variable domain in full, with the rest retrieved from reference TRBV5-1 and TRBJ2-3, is KAGVTQTPRYLIKTRGQQVTLSCSPISGHRSVSWYQQTPGQGLQFLFEYFSETQRNKGNFPGRFSGRQFSNSRSEMNVSTLELGDSALYLCASSGRAGGPTDTQYFGPGTRLTVL.

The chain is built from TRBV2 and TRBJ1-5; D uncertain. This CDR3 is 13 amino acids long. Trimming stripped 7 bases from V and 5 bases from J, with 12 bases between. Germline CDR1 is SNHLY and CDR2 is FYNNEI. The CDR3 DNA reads TGTGCCAGCACTGGGCTTAGGGATCAGCCCCAGCATTTT. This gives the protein CASTGLRDQPQHF.

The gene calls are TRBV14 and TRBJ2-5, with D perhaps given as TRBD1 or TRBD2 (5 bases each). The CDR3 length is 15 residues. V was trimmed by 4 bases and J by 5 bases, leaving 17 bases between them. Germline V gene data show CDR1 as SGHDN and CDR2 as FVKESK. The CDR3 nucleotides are TGTGCCAGCAGCCCCCTAGGTGGGGGAATGGAGACCCAGTACTTC. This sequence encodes CASSPLGGGMETQYF.

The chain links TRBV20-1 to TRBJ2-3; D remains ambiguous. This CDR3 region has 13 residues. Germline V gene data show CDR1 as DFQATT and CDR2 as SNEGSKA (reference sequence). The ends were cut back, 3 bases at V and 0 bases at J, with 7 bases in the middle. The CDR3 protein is CSASGPSTDTQYF. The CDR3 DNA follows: TGCAGTGCTAGTGGGCCTAGCACAGATACGCAGTATTTT.

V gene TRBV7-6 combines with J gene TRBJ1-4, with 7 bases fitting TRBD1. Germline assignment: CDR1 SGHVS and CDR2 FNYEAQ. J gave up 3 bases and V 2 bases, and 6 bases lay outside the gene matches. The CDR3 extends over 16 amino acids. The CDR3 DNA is TGTGCCAGCAGCTTAAGCCCGACAGGGCCTAATGAAAAACTGTTTTTT. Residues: CASSLSPTGPNEKLFF.

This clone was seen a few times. The CDR3 is CASSPGASTETQYF. The CDR3 DNA reads as TGCGCCAGCAGCCCCGGGGCCTCGACGGAGACCCAGTACTTC. This chain links TRBV4-1 with TRBJ2-5, with D perhaps TRBD1 or TRBD2 (5 bases each). Germline CDR1 MGHRA, CDR2 YSYEKL. The CDR3 consists of 14 residues. With 4 bases removed from V and 5 bases from J, the gap between germline ends came to 14 bases.